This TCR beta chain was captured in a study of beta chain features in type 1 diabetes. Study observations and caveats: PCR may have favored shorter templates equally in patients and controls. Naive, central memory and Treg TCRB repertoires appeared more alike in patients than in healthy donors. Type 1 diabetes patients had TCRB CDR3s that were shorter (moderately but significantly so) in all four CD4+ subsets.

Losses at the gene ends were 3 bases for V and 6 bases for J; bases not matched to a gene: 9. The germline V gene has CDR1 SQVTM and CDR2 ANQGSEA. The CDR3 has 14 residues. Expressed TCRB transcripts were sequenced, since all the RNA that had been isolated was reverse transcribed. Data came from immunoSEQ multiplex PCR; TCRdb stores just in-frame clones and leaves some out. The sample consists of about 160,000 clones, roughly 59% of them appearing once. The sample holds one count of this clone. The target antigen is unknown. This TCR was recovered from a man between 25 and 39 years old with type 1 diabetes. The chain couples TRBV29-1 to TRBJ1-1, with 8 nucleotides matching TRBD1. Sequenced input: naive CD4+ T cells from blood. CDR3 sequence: CSVDARQGSPEAFF. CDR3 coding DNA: TGCAGCGTTGACGCCCGACAGGGGAGCCCTGAAGCTTTCTTT.